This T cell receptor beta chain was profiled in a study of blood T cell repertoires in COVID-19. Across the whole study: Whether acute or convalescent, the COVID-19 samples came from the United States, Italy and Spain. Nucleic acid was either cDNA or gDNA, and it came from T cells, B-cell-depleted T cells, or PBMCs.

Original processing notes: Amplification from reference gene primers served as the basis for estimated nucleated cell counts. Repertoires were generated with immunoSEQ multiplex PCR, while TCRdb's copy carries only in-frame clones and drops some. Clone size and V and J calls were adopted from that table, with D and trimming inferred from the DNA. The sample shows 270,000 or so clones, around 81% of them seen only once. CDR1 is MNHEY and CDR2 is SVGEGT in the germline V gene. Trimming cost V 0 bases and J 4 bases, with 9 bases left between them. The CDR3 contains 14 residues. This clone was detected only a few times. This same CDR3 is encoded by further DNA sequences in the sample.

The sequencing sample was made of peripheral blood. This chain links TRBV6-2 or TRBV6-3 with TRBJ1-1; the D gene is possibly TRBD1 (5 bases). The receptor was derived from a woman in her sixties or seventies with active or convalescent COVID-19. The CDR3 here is CASSYSGGSTEAFF. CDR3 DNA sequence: TGTGCCAGCAGTTACTCCGGGGGGTCCACTGAAGCTTTCTTT.